This T cell receptor beta chain was found in a study of T-cell reconstitution after alpha-beta-depleted transplantation in children. Study observations and caveats: For some patients, TCRbeta diversity was high at day 60 because of recipient T cells and thymic progenitors that survived. T-cell numbers and diversity one year post-transplant derived largely from freshly generated T cells. After transplant, at about two months, alpha-beta T cells were reportedly derived from several hundred expanded graft clones.

This clonotype turned up a few times. The target antigen is unknown. Preparing the TCRbeta library involved the use of unique molecular identifiers. TCRdb independently ran MiXCR on the PCR reads; one entry per CDR3 protein. The sample gives about a million distinct CDR3 sequences, roughly 29% of which show up once; roughly 31% is in the top ten. Germline CDR1 reads KGHSH; CDR2 reads LQKENI. Trimming cost V 2 bases and J 2 bases, with 3 bases left between them. This CDR3 has 12 residues. J is TRBJ1-1 and V is TRBV18; no clear D gene. The starting material was PBMCs, mostly from graft donor cells, obtained 360 days after TCRalphabeta/CD19-depleted stem cell transplant. This receptor was taken from a boy under two years old who had a stem cell transplant for SCID, so the T cells may come from the graft donor. CDR3 bases: TGTGCCAGCTCACCATACAACACTGAAGCTTTCTTT. This sequence encodes CASSPYNTEAFF.